A single sample gave rise to the 2 T cell receptor beta chains below, sequenced in a study of blood T cell repertoires in COVID-19. Libraries were prepared by immunoSEQ multiplex PCR; TCRdb keeps only in-frame clonotypes and omits some of them. The sample shows roughly 180,000 clones, 80% to 90% of them seen only once. Sequenced: peripheral blood. These receptors came from a man in his sixties with acute or convalescent COVID-19.

This chain links TRBV19 with TRBJ1-5, with D perhaps matching TRBD1 (6 bases). V dropped 5 bases and J dropped 0 bases, with 11 bases sitting between them. Germline V gene sequence: CDR1 LNHDA, CDR2 SQIVND (reference sequence). The length of the CDR3 is 15 residues. The CDR3 sequence: CASSPRTVSNQPQHF. In nucleotides, the CDR3 is TGTGCCAGTAGTCCTCGGACAGTTAGCAATCAGCCCCAGCATTTT.

J is TRBJ2-1 and V is TRBV3-1 (or the pseudogene TRBV3-2); D gene uncertain. Germline-derived CDR1 and CDR2 are LGHDT and YNNKEL (reference sequence). The CDR3 length is 16 residues. Deletions cut 5 bases from V and 3 bases from J, with 17 bases between. CDR3 sequence reads: CASSKSLVYVYNEQFF. CDR3 nucleotide sequence: TGTGCCAGCAGCAAGTCCCTTGTCTATGTCTACAATGAGCAGTTCTTC.